This T cell receptor beta chain was captured by sequencing in a study of cytomegalovirus exposure and HLA in healthy donors. About the research overall: Earlier sequencing of about 179 million T cells yielded roughly 120 million unique TCR beta sequences. Study outcomes and limitations: What TCR beta sequences reportedly achieved was accurate prediction of HLA-A and HLA-B alleles in most subjects. A missense DCLRE1C variant was associated with V- and J-gene trimming of TCR beta chains in a later analysis, and an independent cohort replicated the association.

At the time of sampling, donors were nominally healthy, though unrecorded immune exposures were likely. It was with 60 Vbeta and 13 Jbeta primers that the PCR ran. Some clones are missing from TCRdb's copy, which holds only in-frame ones; the method was immunoSEQ multiplex PCR. Here the sample spans 200,000 or so clones, roughly 80% being singletons. V lost 4 bases to trimming and J lost 1 base; unmatched junction nucleotides: 2. Germline loops: CDR1 SQVTM, CDR2 ANQGSEA. The length of the CDR3 is 14 residues. A remark on this clone: No antigen is known for it.

The TCR comes from a young woman in good health and CMV-seropositive. The V gene is TRBV29-1, the J gene TRBJ2-4; 9 nucleotides agree with TRBD1. The sample taken for sequencing was PBMCs. The CDR3 region has the DNA TGCAGCGTTGGGGACAGGGTTGCCAAAAACATTCAGTACTTC. Its protein is CSVGDRVAKNIQYF.